The entry that follows covers one TCR beta chain sequence. The antigen is not known. The record originates from a study of identical twins. General study points: The abundant beta clonotypes from cord blood had fewer insertions, and memory repertoires had none of this. It was possible that invariant MAIT and iNKT cells partly confounded the zero-insertion analyses. Where out-of-frame alpha sequences were twin-shared, they showed excess low generation probability.

The CDR3 is made up of 14 amino acids. V was pared by 5 bases and J by 6 bases, with 14 bases between. CDR1 and CDR2 from the germline V gene are MNHNS and SASEGT. The authors used template switching to add a universal primer site and gave cDNA unique molecular identifiers. TCRdb itself ran the 5' RACE reads through MiXCR, one entry per CDR3 protein. The sample lists approximately 890,000 distinct CDR3 sequences; 9% to 15% were seen once. These records were also assigned to another study, of yellow fever vaccine responses in identical twins.

The chain couples TRBV6-1 to TRBJ2-1, with D perhaps matching TRBD2 (6 bases). Sample: PBMCs. The sequence was obtained from a young woman in good health. In DNA form, the CDR3 reads TGTGCCAGCAGTACGGGACTTCGAGCCAATGAGCAGTTCTTC. This sequence encodes CASSTGLRANEQFF.